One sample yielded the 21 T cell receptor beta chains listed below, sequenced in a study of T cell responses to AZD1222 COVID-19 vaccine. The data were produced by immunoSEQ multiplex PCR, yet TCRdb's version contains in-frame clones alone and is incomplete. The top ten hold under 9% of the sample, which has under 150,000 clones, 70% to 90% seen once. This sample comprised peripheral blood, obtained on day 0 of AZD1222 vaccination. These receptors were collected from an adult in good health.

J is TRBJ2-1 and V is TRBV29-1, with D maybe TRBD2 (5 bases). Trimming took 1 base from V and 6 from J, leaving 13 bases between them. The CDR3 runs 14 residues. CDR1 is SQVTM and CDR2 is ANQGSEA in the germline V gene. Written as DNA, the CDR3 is TGCAGCGTTGAAGTTGACGGGAATCGCAATGAGCAGTTCTTC. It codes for CSVEVDGNRNEQFF.

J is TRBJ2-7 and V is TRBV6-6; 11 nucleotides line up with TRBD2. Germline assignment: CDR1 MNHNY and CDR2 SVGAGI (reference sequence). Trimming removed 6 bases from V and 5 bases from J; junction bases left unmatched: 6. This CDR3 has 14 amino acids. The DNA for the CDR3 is TGTGCCAGCAGCCCACTAGCGGGAGTTAACGAGCAGTACTTC. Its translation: CASSPLAGVNEQYF.

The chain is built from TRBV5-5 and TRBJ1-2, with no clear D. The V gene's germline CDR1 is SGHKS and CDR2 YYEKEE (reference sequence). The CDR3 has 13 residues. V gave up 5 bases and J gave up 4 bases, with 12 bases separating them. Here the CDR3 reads CASRDHVSYGYTF. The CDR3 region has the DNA TGTGCCAGCAGAGATCACGTGTCCTATGGCTACACCTTC.

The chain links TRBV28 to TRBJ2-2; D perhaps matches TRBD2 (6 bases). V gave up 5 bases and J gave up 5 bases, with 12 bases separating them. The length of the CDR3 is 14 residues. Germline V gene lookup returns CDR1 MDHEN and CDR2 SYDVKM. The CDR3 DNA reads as TGTGCCAGCAGTCTCAACCGGGGGACCGGGGAGCTGTTTTTT. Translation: CASSLNRGTGELFF.

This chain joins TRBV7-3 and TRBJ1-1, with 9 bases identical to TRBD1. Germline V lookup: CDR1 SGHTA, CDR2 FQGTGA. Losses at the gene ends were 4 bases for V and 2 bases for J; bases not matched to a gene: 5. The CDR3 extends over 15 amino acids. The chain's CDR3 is CASSSPTGGNTEAFF. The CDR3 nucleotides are TGTGCCAGCAGCTCGCCCACAGGGGGCAACACTGAAGCTTTCTTT.

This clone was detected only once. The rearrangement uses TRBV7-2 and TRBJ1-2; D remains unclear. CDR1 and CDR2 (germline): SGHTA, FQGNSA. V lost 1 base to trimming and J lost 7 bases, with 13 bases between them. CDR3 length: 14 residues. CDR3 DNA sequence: TGTGCCAGCAGCTTAGGAGGGTGGGTGCCTGGCTACACCTTC. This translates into CASSLGGWVPGYTF.

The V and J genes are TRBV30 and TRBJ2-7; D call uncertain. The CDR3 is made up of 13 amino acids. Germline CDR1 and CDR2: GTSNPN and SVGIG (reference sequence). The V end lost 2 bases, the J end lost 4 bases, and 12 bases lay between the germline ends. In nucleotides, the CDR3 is TGTGCCTGGAGTTCAATAGGTTCGTACGAGCAGTACTTC. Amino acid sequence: CAWSSIGSYEQYF.

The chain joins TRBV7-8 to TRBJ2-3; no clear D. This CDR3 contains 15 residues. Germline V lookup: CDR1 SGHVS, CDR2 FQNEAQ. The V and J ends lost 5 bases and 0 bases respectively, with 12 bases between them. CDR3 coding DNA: TGTGCCAGCAGCCAAGGACGGCCGAGCACAGATACGCAGTATTTT. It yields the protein CASSQGRPSTDTQYF.

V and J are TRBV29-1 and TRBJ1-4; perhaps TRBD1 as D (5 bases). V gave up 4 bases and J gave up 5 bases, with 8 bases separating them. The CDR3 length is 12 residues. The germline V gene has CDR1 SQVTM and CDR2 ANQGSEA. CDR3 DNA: TGCAGCGTTGTTGGGGCAAATGAAAAACTGTTTTTT. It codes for CSVVGANEKLFF.

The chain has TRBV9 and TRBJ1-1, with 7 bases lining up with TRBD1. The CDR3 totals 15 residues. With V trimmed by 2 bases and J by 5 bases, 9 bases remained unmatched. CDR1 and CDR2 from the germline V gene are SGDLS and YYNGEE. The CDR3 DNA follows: TGTGCCAGCAGCGTGCCCCGTCAGGGGGTGACTGAAGCTTTCTTT. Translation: CASSVPRQGVTEAFF.

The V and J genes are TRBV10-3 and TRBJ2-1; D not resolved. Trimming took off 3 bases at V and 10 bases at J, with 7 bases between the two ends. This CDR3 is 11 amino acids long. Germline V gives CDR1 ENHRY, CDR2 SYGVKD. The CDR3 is CAISDQLEQFF. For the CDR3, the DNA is TGTGCCATCAGTGATCAGTTGGAGCAGTTCTTC.

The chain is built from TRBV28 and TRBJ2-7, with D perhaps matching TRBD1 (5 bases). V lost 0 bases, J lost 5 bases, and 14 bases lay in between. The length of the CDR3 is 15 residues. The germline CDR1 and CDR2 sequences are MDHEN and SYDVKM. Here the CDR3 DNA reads TGTGCCAGCAGTTTATGGAGCAGGGCTCCTGACGAGCAGTACTTC. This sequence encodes CASSLWSRAPDEQYF. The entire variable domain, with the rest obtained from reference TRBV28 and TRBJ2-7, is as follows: DVKVTQSSRYLVKRTGEKVFLECVQDMDHENMFWYRQDPGLGLRLIYFSYDVKMKEKGDIPEGYSVSREKKERFSLILESASTNQTSMYLCASSLWSRAPDEQYFGPGTRLTVT.

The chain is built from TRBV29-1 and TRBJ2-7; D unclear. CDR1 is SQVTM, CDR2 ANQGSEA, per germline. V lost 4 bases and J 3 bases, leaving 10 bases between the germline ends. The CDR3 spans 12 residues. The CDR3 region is CSVAGDLYEQYF. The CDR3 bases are TGCAGCGTTGCTGGAGACCTCTACGAGCAGTACTTC.

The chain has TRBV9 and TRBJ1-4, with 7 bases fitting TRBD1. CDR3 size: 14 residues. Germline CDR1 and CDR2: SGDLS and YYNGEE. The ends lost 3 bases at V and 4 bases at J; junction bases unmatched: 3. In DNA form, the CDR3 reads TGTGCCAGCAGCGCCAGGGGGAATAATGAAAAACTGTTTTTT. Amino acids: CASSARGNNEKLFF.

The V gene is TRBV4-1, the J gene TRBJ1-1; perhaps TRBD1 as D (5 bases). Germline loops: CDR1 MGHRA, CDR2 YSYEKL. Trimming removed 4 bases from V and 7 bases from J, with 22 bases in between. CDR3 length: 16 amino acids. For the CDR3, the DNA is TGCGCCAGCAGCCCGACCAAGGGGAGGGCGCCAGTTGAAGCTTTCTTT. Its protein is CASSPTKGRAPVEAFF.

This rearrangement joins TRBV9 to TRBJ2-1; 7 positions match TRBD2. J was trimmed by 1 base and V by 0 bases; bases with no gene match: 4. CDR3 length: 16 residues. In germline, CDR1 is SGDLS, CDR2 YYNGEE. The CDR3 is CASSVAGGASYNEQFF. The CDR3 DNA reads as TGTGCCAGCAGCGTAGCGGGGGGAGCTTCCTACAATGAGCAGTTCTTC.

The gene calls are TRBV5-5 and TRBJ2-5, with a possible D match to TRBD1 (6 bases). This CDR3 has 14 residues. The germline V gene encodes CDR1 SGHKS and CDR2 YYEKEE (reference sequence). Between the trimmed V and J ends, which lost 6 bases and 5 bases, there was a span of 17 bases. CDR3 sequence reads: CASTPQGLLETQYF. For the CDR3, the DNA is TGTGCCAGCACACCCCAGGGGCTGCTGGAGACCCAGTACTTC.

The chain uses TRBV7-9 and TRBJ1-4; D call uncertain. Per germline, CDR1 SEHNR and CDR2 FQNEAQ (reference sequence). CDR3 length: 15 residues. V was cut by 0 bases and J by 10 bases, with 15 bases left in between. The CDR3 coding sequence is TGTGCCAGCAGCTTAGCGGGCGGCGGGCTGGGAAAACTGTTTTTT. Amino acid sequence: CASSLAGGGLGKLFF.

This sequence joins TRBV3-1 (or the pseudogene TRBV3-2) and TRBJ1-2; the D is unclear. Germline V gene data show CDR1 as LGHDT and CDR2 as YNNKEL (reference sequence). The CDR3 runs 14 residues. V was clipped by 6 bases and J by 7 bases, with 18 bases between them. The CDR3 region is CASRLSIAGRGYTF. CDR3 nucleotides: TGTGCCAGCAGACTGTCGATAGCTGGCCGTGGCTACACCTTC.

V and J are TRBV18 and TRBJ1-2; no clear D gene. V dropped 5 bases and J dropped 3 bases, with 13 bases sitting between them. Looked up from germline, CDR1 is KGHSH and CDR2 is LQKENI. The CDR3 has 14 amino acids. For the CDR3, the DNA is TGTGCCAGCTCAACGTACTCCCCGGACTATGGCTACACCTTC. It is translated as CASSTYSPDYGYTF.

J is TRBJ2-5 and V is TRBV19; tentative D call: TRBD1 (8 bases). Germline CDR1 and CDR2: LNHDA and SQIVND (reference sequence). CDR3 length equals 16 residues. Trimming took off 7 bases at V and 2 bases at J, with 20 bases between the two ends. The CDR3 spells CASKQHTGGGQETQYF. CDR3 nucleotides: TGTGCCAGTAAACAACACACAGGGGGGGGTCAAGAGACCCAGTACTTC.